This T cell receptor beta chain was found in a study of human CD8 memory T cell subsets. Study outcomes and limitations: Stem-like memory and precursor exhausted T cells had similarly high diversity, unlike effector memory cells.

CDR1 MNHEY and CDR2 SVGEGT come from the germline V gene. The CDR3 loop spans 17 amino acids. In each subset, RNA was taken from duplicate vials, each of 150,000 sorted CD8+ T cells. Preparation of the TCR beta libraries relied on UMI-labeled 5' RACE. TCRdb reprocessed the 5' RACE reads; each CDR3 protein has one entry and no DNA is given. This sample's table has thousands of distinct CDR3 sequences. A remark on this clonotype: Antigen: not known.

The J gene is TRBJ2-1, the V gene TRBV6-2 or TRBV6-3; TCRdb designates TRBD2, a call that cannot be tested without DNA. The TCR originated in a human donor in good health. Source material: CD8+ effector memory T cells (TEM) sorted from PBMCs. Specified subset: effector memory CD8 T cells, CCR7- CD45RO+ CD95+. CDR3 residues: CASSYFWGEQQYNEQFF.